This T cell receptor beta chain was captured in a study of blood T cell repertoires in COVID-19. Repertoires were generated with immunoSEQ multiplex PCR, while TCRdb's copy carries only in-frame clones and drops some. The data contain 160,000 or so clones, about four fifths of them singletons. The ends lost 4 bases at V and 9 bases at J; junction bases unmatched: 9. Germline V gives CDR1 SGHDN, CDR2 FVKESK. The CDR3 is made up of 14 amino acids. Input material: peripheral blood. The V gene is TRBV14, the J gene TRBJ2-1; 7 nucleotides align to TRBD2. This receptor was obtained from a woman older than 75 with acute or convalescent COVID-19. The CDR3 DNA is TGTGCCAGCAGCCTGGCGGGAGTTTCGGGTGAGCAGTTCTTC. The encoded protein is CASSLAGVSGEQFF. The variable domain in full, completed from reference TRBV14 and TRBJ2-1, reads EAGVTQFPSHSVIEKGQTVTLRCDPISGHDNLYWYRRVMGKEIKFLLHFVKESKQDESGMPNNRFLAERTGGTYSTLKVQPAELEDSGVYFCASSLAGVSGEQFFGPGTRLTVL.